One and the same sample provided the 23 T cell receptor beta chains below, sequenced in a study of blood T cells in healthy people across ages. Then a second PCR, running roughly 7 to 12 cycles, was carried out with a sample-barcoded 5' primer and a J-beta primer mix. TCRdb called the 5' RACE reads again in MiXCR, with one record for every CDR3 protein. The repertoire holds over a million distinct CDR3 sequences, with around two fifths as singletons. Sequencing was done on a sample of blood. The receptors here all came from a woman aged 18-30 years in good health.

V gene TRBV12-3 or TRBV12-4 combines with J gene TRBJ1-1, with TRBD1 identical over 12 bases. This CDR3 region has 14 residues. Unmatched junction bases numbered 3, after V lost 6 bases and J lost 4 bases. CDR3 DNA sequence: TGTGCCAGCAGGGGGACAGGGGGCGTCACTGAAGCTTTCTTT. It translates to CASRGTGGVTEAFF.

The V and J genes are TRBV12-3 or TRBV12-4 and TRBJ1-5, with D possibly being TRBD1 (6 bases). The length of the CDR3 is 15 residues. The V end was cut by 4 bases, the J end by 5 bases, with 15 bases between. The CDR3 region has the DNA TGTGCCAGCAGTTCGCTCGGGGGGCTTGATCAGCCCCAGCATTTT. This gives the protein CASSSLGGLDQPQHF.

The CDR3 DNA is TGTGCCAGCAGTTTGTACCCGGGACAGGGAAACTACGAGCAGTACTTC. This translates into CASSLYPGQGNYEQYF. V is TRBV27 and J is TRBJ2-7; 9 positions agree with TRBD1. Germline-derived CDR1 and CDR2 are MNHEY and SMNVEV (reference sequence). After removal of 3 bases from V and 3 bases from J, the junction contained 9 bases not matched to a gene. CDR3 length: 16 amino acids.

This clonotype turned up a few times. This chain uses TRBV7-2 with TRBJ1-2, with TRBD1 identical over 8 bases. V dropped 4 bases and J dropped 4; count of bases not matched to a gene: 14. The germline CDR1 and CDR2 sequences are SGHTA and FQGNSA. This CDR3 region has 17 residues. As DNA, the CDR3 is TGTGCCAGCAGCTCGAGCGGGGGACAGGCGGCCACCTATGGCTACACCTTC. This encodes CASSSSGGQAATYGYTF.

A remark on this clonotype: A junction end diverges from the germline sequence, so it may reflect a read error. The V and J genes are TRBV5-1 and TRBJ2-1, with 8 nucleotides matching TRBD2. This CDR3 has 15 amino acids. The germline V gene encodes CDR1 SGHRS and CDR2 YFSETQ. In nucleotides, the CDR3 is TGCGCCAGCAACTTGGTTAGCGGGATCGAGTATGAGCAGTTCTTC. This encodes CASNLVSGIEYEQFF.

A word on this clonotype: A clone one base away is much larger, so this may be a read error. The chain links TRBV15 to TRBJ2-2, with unresolved D. CDR1 LNHNV and CDR2 YYDKDF come from the germline V gene (reference sequence). CDR3 length: 12 residues. V gave up 1 base and J gave up 8 bases, with 5 bases separating them. CDR3 in DNA: TGTGCCACCAGCAGAGGTGGGGGGGAGCTGTTTTTT. This codes for CATSRGGGELFF.

CDR3 in DNA: TGTGCCAGCAGGAACAGGGGGACCGGGGAGCTGTTTTTT. It specifies CASRNRGTGELFF. The chain is built from TRBV27 and TRBJ2-2; 8 bases are shared with TRBD1. Germline CDR1 MNHEY, CDR2 SMNVEV (reference sequence). The CDR3 consists of 13 residues. V shed 6 bases, J shed 5 bases, and the junction held 2 bases outside the gene matches.

Note on this clonotype: A read error is possible here, since a much larger clone lies one base away. The genes are TRBV13 and TRBJ2-7; the D gene is possibly TRBD2 (6 bases). The CDR3 is made up of 13 amino acids. Germline V gene data show CDR1 as PRHDT and CDR2 as FYEKMQ (reference sequence). V shed 8 bases and J shed 7 bases, with 18 bases lying between them. The CDR3 DNA reads as TGTGCCAGCGGGGGGTTAGTGTACAATGAGCAGTACTTC. It specifies CASGGLVYNEQYF.

This rearrangement joins TRBV30 to TRBJ1-2; TRBD1 is a possible D gene (5 bases). This CDR3 is built from 13 residues. Germline loops: CDR1 GTSNPN, CDR2 SVGIG (reference sequence). The V gene lost 0 bases and the J gene lost 3 bases, with 8 bases spanning the gap. In DNA form, the CDR3 reads TGTGCCTGGAGTGTTTCCAGGGACTATGGCTACACCTTC. This encodes CAWSVSRDYGYTF.

The rearrangement uses TRBV9 and TRBJ2-1; maybe TRBD2 (5 bases). V was pared by 0 bases and J by 9 bases, with 16 bases between. This CDR3 is 15 amino acids long. CDR1 and CDR2 from the germline V gene are SGDLS and YYNGEE. CDR3 DNA: TGTGCCAGCAGCGTAGAGGCTAGCCCCCCCAGTGAGCAGTTCTTC. Protein product: CASSVEASPPSEQFF.

V and J are TRBV12-5 and TRBJ1-2, with D perhaps matching TRBD1 (5 bases). The germline V gene encodes CDR1 LGHNT and CDR2 FRNRAP. This CDR3 has 15 residues. Deletions cut 3 bases from V and 4 bases from J, with 15 bases between. DNA of the CDR3: TGTGCTAGTGGTTTACTCCCCGAGGGGCTCTATGGCTACACCTTC. Its translation is CASGLLPEGLYGYTF.

The genes are TRBV27 and TRBJ2-5; either TRBD1 or TRBD2 may fit D (5 bases each). The J call may be wrong; the DNA end is better matched by TRBJ2-7. In germline, CDR1 is MNHEY, CDR2 SMNVEV (reference sequence). The CDR3 length is 15 residues. This CDR3 is CASSLFRGPTYEQYF. Here the CDR3 DNA reads TGTGCCAGCAGTTTGTTCCGGGGACCCACCTACGAGCAGTACTTC.

This clonotype was counted ten times or more. The gene calls are TRBV29-1 and TRBJ1-1; D ambiguous. V lost 3 bases to trimming and J lost 0 bases, with 5 bases between them. CDR1 and CDR2 from the germline V gene are SQVTM and ANQGSEA. This CDR3 region has 12 residues. CDR3 in amino acids: CSVEKLNTEAFF. The CDR3 nucleotides are TGCAGCGTTGAGAAGCTGAACACTGAAGCTTTCTTT.

This sequence joins TRBV4-2 and TRBJ1-1; a possible D gene is TRBD1 (5 bases). The CDR3 consists of 15 residues. V lost 0 bases to trimming and J lost 4 bases, with 12 bases between them. Germline values: CDR1 LGHNA, CDR2 YNFKEQ. This CDR3 is CASSQEGQGLTEAFF. DNA of the CDR3: TGTGCCAGCAGCCAAGAGGGGCAGGGTCTCACTGAAGCTTTCTTT.

The table lists this clonotype with a few counts. J is TRBJ2-3 and V is TRBV27, with D perhaps TRBD1 or TRBD2 (6 bases each). CDR1 is MNHEY, CDR2 SMNVEV, per germline (reference sequence). The CDR3 is made up of 14 amino acids. Trimming left V 8 bases short and J 2 bases short, with 14 bases between. In DNA form, the CDR3 reads TGTGCCAGCCTTTCGGGGGCCCACACAGATACGCAGTATTTT. Protein product: CASLSGAHTDTQYF.

This clonotype was observed many times. V gene TRBV6-5 combines with J gene TRBJ2-7, with no clear D. The ends were cut back, 0 bases at V and 2 bases at J, with 2 bases in the middle. Germline assignment: CDR1 MNHEY and CDR2 SVGAGI. This CDR3 has 12 amino acids. In DNA, the CDR3 is TGTGCCAGCAGTTACTCCCCCTACGAGCAGTACTTC. Its protein is CASSYSPYEQYF.

V gene TRBV4-1 combines with J gene TRBJ1-1; 9 bases fit TRBD1. The V gene end was trimmed by 4 bases and the J gene end by 5 bases; junction bases not matched to a gene: 8. This CDR3 region has 15 residues. Germline CDR1 and CDR2: MGHRA and YSYEKL. CDR3 nucleotide sequence: TGCGCCAGCAGCCCGCGCACAGGGGGCCTGACTGAAGCTTTCTTT. Protein product: CASSPRTGGLTEAFF.

This chain connects TRBV7-9 to TRBJ1-6; D is perhaps TRBD1 (6 bases). This CDR3 spans 15 amino acids. Germline V gives CDR1 SEHNR, CDR2 FQNEAQ (reference sequence). Trimming removed 4 bases from V and 5 bases from J, with 12 bases in between. In DNA form, the CDR3 reads TGTGCCAGCAGCTGGGGACAAGTAGATAATTCACCCCTCCACTTT. Translating gives CASSWGQVDNSPLHF.

This clonotype has only a few counts. The V and J genes are TRBV25-1 and TRBJ2-3, with unresolved D. V was clipped by 0 bases and J by 3 bases, with 7 bases between them. This CDR3 comprises 14 residues. CDR1 MGHDK and CDR2 SYGVNS come from the germline V gene. The CDR3 DNA sequence: TGTGCCAGCAGTGAATATATGGGGACAGATACGCAGTATTTT. Encoded protein: CASSEYMGTDTQYF.

The V gene is TRBV5-1, the J gene TRBJ2-3; TRBD2 agrees at 10 bases. CDR1 SGHRS and CDR2 YFSETQ come from the germline V gene. Trimming at V came to 0 bases and at J to 6 bases, leaving 7 bases not matched to a gene. The CDR3 length is 16 residues. This CDR3 reads CASSLGSGGAGDTQYF. CDR3 DNA sequence: TGCGCCAGCAGCTTGGGGAGCGGGGGGGCAGGGGATACGCAGTATTTT.

The chain combines TRBV5-1 with TRBJ2-5, with a possible D match to TRBD2 (5 bases). Trimming left V 1 base short and J 5 bases short, with 12 bases between. The CDR3 extends over 14 amino acids. The germline V gene encodes CDR1 SGHRS and CDR2 YFSETQ. The CDR3 sequence: CASSLPGSRETQYF. CDR3 nucleotides: TGCGCCAGCAGCTTGCCGGGGAGCCGGGAGACCCAGTACTTC. Full variable domain (outside the CDR3, taken from reference TRBV5-1 and TRBJ2-5): KAGVTQTPRYLIKTRGQQVTLSCSPISGHRSVSWYQQTPGQGLQFLFEYFSETQRNKGNFPGRFSGRQFSNSRSEMNVSTLELGDSALYLCASSLPGSRETQYFGPGTRLLVL.

This clonotype was seen a handful of times. DNA of the CDR3: TGTGCCAGCAGCTTAGCGGCCTTGGAGACCCAGTACTTC. This sequence encodes CASSLAALETQYF. The rearrangement links TRBV7-9 to TRBJ2-5; unclear D gene. V was shortened by 0 bases and J by 5 bases, with 7 bases between the two germline ends. The CDR3 covers 13 residues. The germline CDR1 and CDR2 sequences are SEHNR and FQNEAQ (reference sequence).

The table lists this clonotype with a few counts. The CDR3 sequence is CSARRATGTEAFF. In nucleotides, the CDR3 is TGCAGCGCCAGGAGGGCGACGGGCACTGAAGCTTTCTTT. The chain is built from TRBV29-1 and TRBJ1-1; D is unresolved. The germline V gene encodes CDR1 SQVTM and CDR2 ANQGSEA. The V gene lost 7 bases and the J gene lost 4 bases, with 16 bases spanning the gap. The CDR3 has 13 residues.